What follows are 25 T cell receptor beta chains derived from one specimen sequenced in a study of T-cell reconstitution after alpha-beta-depleted transplantation in children. As it was prepared, the TCRbeta library received unique molecular identifiers. TCRdb recomputed calls from the PCR reads with MiXCR, one row per CDR3 protein. The sample lists 490,000 or so distinct CDR3 sequences; about 10% were seen once. The material sequenced was PBMCs, taken before TCRalphabeta/CD19-depleted stem cell transplant. Receptors were obtained from a child aged 2-9 years with inherited bone marrow failure, due to receive a stem cell transplant.

This sequence joins TRBV24-1 and TRBJ2-1; a possible D gene is TRBD2 (6 bases). This CDR3 is built from 18 residues. CDR1 and CDR2 (germline): KGHDR, SFDVKD. The ends were cut back, 1 base at V and 7 bases at J, with 22 bases in the middle. The CDR3 loop reads CATSDFPEGGGTWNEQFF. The CDR3 region has the DNA TGTGCCACCAGTGATTTCCCGGAAGGAGGCGGGACTTGGAATGAGCAGTTCTTC.

This clonotype was recorded at least ten times. The chain links TRBV5-5 to TRBJ2-7, with D possibly TRBD1 on 5 matching bases. This CDR3 is 15 amino acids long. Trimming removed 6 bases from V and 3 bases from J, with 19 bases in between. Germline CDR1 reads SGHKS; CDR2 reads YYEKEE (reference sequence). The DNA of the CDR3 is TGTGCCAGCAAGCAGGGCGCTTTATGGAACTACGAGCAGTACTTC. It encodes CASKQGALWNYEQYF.

The table lists this clonotype with many counts. V gene TRBV19 combines with J gene TRBJ2-7; D is unresolved. The CDR3 runs 14 residues. Per the germline V gene, CDR1 is LNHDA and CDR2 is SQIVND (reference sequence). V was cut by 2 bases and J by 3 bases, with 11 bases left in between. This CDR3 is CASSIMNRNYEQYF. The CDR3 DNA is TGTGCCAGTAGTATAATGAACAGAAACTACGAGCAGTACTTC.

This clonotype was seen many times. The CDR3 loop reads CAISEGAQRTSWLDTQYF. CDR3 bases: TGTGCCATCAGTGAGGGAGCCCAAAGGACTAGCTGGTTGGATACGCAGTATTTT. J is TRBJ2-3 and V is TRBV10-3; 8 nucleotides match TRBD2. Per germline, CDR1 ENHRY and CDR2 SYGVKD. This CDR3 comprises 18 residues. With 2 bases clipped from V and 6 bases from J, the junction kept 16 bases outside the gene matches.

This clonotype has ten or more counts. The J gene is TRBJ2-1, the V gene TRBV20-1; the D gene is possibly TRBD2 (6 bases). CDR3 size: 18 residues. Germline assignment: CDR1 DFQATT and CDR2 SNEGSKA (reference sequence). Trimming removed 3 bases from V and 3 bases from J, with 24 bases in between. The CDR3 is CSASGFASRDFDYNEQFF. CDR3 nucleotide sequence: TGCAGTGCTAGTGGATTCGCTTCCCGGGACTTCGACTACAATGAGCAGTTCTTC.

This clonotype was counted at least ten times. V usage is TRBV4-3 and J usage is TRBJ1-1; D may be TRBD1 (5 bases). The CDR3 consists of 17 residues. Germline V CDR1 and CDR2: LGHNA, YSLEER. V was shortened by 1 base and J by 1 base, with 16 bases between the two germline ends. CDR3 residues: CASSQGRVRGWNTEAFF. The CDR3 DNA is TGCGCCAGCAGCCAAGGAAGAGTTCGGGGGTGGAACACTGAAGCTTTCTTT.

In this sample, this clonotype turned up a few times. The genes are TRBV4-1 and TRBJ2-3, with D maybe TRBD2 (6 bases). Trimming pared 2 bases from V and 6 bases from J, leaving 21 bases between. Germline values: CDR1 MGHRA, CDR2 YSYEKL. The CDR3 length is 17 residues. Written as DNA, the CDR3 is TGCGCCAGCAGCCAACCGGCCGGCAGGGAGGACCAGGATACGCAGTATTTT. The encoded protein is CASSQPAGREDQDTQYF.

This clonotype was seen many times. V gene TRBV7-2 combines with J gene TRBJ2-5, with D possibly being TRBD1 (6 bases). The CDR3 covers 13 residues. In germline, CDR1 is SGHTA, CDR2 FQGNSA. Trimming pared 6 bases from V and 4 bases from J, leaving 12 bases between. The CDR3 is CASRNRVGETQYF. CDR3 bases: TGTGCCAGCAGGAACAGGGTTGGAGAGACCCAGTACTTC.

This clonotype was picked up many times. The V gene is TRBV5-1, the J gene TRBJ2-5; the D gene is possibly TRBD1 (5 bases). V lost 4 bases, J lost 3 bases, and 13 bases lay in between. Germline loops: CDR1 SGHRS, CDR2 YFSETQ. The CDR3 is made up of 14 amino acids. The CDR3 nucleotides read TGCGCCAGCAGCCAAGACAGTAGCAAAGAGACCCAGTACTTC. It encodes CASSQDSSKETQYF.

The CDR3 here is CSAGDGNTEAFF. The DNA of the CDR3 is TGCAGTGCTGGGGACGGGAACACTGAAGCTTTCTTT. The genes are TRBV20-1 and TRBJ1-1, with D possibly TRBD1 on 5 matching bases. This CDR3 is 12 amino acids long. The V and J ends lost 5 bases and 1 base respectively, with 8 bases between them. Germline loops: CDR1 DFQATT, CDR2 SNEGSKA (reference sequence).

This clonotype was recorded at least ten times. The V call is TRBV20-1, the J call TRBJ2-1; 7 nucleotides match TRBD2. Germline V lookup: CDR1 DFQATT, CDR2 SNEGSKA (reference sequence). J was trimmed by 0 bases and V by 2 bases; bases with no gene match: 7. The CDR3 length is 16 residues. In DNA form, the CDR3 reads TGCAGTGCTAGAAAGCCGGGAGGCCTCTCCTACAATGAGCAGTTCTTC. Encoded protein: CSARKPGGLSYNEQFF.

The sample holds many counts of this clonotype. V gene TRBV7-9 combines with J gene TRBJ2-7; TRBD2 is a possible D gene (5 bases). V was trimmed by 2 bases and J by 4 bases, leaving 15 bases between them. CDR1 is SEHNR, CDR2 FQNEAQ, per germline (reference sequence). This CDR3 spans 15 amino acids. The CDR3 sequence: CASSLPPSGGYEQYF. DNA of the CDR3: TGTGCCAGCAGCTTACCTCCGAGCGGCGGGTACGAGCAGTACTTC. Full variable domain (outside the CDR3, taken from reference TRBV7-9 and TRBJ2-7): DTGVSQNPRHKITKRGQNVTFRCDPISEHNRLYWYRQTLGQGPEFLTYFQNEAQLEKSRLLSDRFSAERPKGSFSTLEIQRTEQGDSAMYLCASSLPPSGGYEQYFGPGTRLTVT.

This clonotype occurred many times. The chain recombines TRBV7-9 with TRBJ2-1, with 13 positions matching TRBD2. The CDR3 consists of 16 residues. V shed 4 bases, J shed 5 bases, and the junction held 5 bases outside the gene matches. Germline lookup yields CDR1 SEHNR and CDR2 FQNEAQ (reference sequence). CDR3 in amino acids: CASSWGLAGLNNEQFF. The DNA for the CDR3 is TGTGCCAGCAGCTGGGGACTAGCGGGACTTAACAATGAGCAGTTCTTC. Drawing the rest from reference TRBV7-9 and TRBJ2-1, the complete variable domain is DTGVSQNPRHKITKRGQNVTFRCDPISEHNRLYWYRQTLGQGPEFLTYFQNEAQLEKSRLLSDRFSAERPKGSFSTLEIQRTEQGDSAMYLCASSWGLAGLNNEQFFGPGTRLTVL.

The sample holds many counts of this clonotype. The chain carries TRBV28 and TRBJ2-1; unclear D gene. The V end lost 7 bases, the J end lost 13 bases, and 17 bases lay between the germline ends. CDR1 and CDR2 from the germline V gene are MDHEN and SYDVKM. The CDR3 is made up of 12 amino acids. CDR3: CASIFGHGLQFF. The CDR3 nucleotides read TGTGCCAGCATTTTTGGTCACGGGCTTCAGTTCTTC.

As for this clonotype: A much larger clone lies one base from this, so it may be a read error. This rearrangement joins TRBV2 to TRBJ2-1; 11 bases match TRBD2. The ends lost 5 bases at V and 2 bases at J; junction bases unmatched: 2. This CDR3 region has 15 residues. Germline values: CDR1 SNHLY, CDR2 FYNNEI. The CDR3 region has the DNA TGTGCCAGCAGTCAACTAGCGGGAGCCTACAATGAGCAGTTCTTC. Encoded protein: CASSQLAGAYNEQFF.

There are a few counts of this clonotype. The chain has TRBV29-1 and TRBJ1-2; D is possibly TRBD1 (6 bases). CDR1 and CDR2 from the germline V gene are SQVTM and ANQGSEA. Trimming removed 4 bases from V and 4 bases from J, with 13 bases in between. The CDR3 loop spans 13 amino acids. CDR3 residues: CSVGFGQLYGYTF. The CDR3 bases are TGCAGCGTTGGTTTCGGACAGCTCTATGGCTACACCTTC. Supplemented by reference TRBV29-1 and TRBJ1-2, the full variable domain reads SAVISQKPSRDICQRGTSLTIQCQVDSQVTMMFWYRQQPGQSLTLIATANQGSEATYESGFVIDKFPISRPNLTFSTLTVSNMSPEDSSIYLCSVGFGQLYGYTFGSGTRLTVV.

Many counts were recorded for this clonotype. This chain joins TRBV12-3 or TRBV12-4 and TRBJ2-1; 8 bases are a match to TRBD1. Unmatched junction bases numbered 7, after V lost 5 bases and J lost 7 bases. The CDR3 is made up of 14 amino acids. The CDR3 nucleotides read TGTGCCAGCAGTATGACAGGGGCCTTAAATGAGCAGTTCTTC. Encoded protein: CASSMTGALNEQFF.

This clonotype was counted ten times or more. V usage is TRBV12-3 or TRBV12-4 and J usage is TRBJ1-3; D uncertain. The CDR3 is 12 amino acids. Trimming removed 6 bases from V and 4 bases from J, with 7 bases in between. CDR3 coding DNA: TGTGCCAGCAGCTCACAGGGAAACACCATATATTTT. Residues: CASSSQGNTIYF.

The sample holds many counts of this clonotype. The V call is TRBV10-2, the J call TRBJ2-7; D perhaps matches TRBD2 (5 bases). This CDR3 is built from 13 residues. CDR1 and CDR2 from the germline V gene are WSHSY and SAAADI. Trimming took 4 bases from V and 2 from J, leaving 9 bases between them. CDR3 DNA: TGCGCCAGCAGTGGTCTGGAGGCCTACGAGCAGTACTTC. Protein sequence: CASSGLEAYEQYF.

J is TRBJ1-4 and V is TRBV20-1; D not certain. The CDR3 length is 16 residues. Germline V gives CDR1 DFQATT, CDR2 SNEGSKA (reference sequence). Trimming left V 3 bases short and J 6 bases short, with 20 bases between. The CDR3 spells CSARVIRAGLDEKLFF. CDR3 nucleotide sequence: TGCAGTGCTAGGGTGATTCGGGCCGGTCTCGATGAAAAACTGTTTTTT.

The chain couples TRBV19 to TRBJ2-2; 13 bases match TRBD2. The germline V gene encodes CDR1 LNHDA and CDR2 SQIVND (reference sequence). Trimming cost V 6 bases and J 5 bases; bases outside gene matches: 3. There are 15 residues in the CDR3. CDR3: CASRLAGGRTGELFF. CDR3 in DNA: TGTGCCAGTAGACTAGCGGGAGGGCGTACCGGGGAGCTGTTTTTT.

Notes on this clonotype: With a much larger clone just one base away, this may be a read error. The V call is TRBV29-1, the J call TRBJ2-1; the match to TRBD2 covers 8 bases. This CDR3 spans 13 amino acids. The V segment lost 4 bases and the J segment 5 bases; nucleotides outside the gene matches: 4. Germline assignment: CDR1 SQVTM and CDR2 ANQGSEA. The CDR3 region is CSVVGLGNNEQFF. In DNA, the CDR3 is TGCAGCGTTGTGGGACTAGGCAACAATGAGCAGTTCTTC.

This clonotype was detected many times. This chain joins TRBV7-2 and TRBJ2-1; D is unclear. Germline-derived CDR1 and CDR2 are SGHTA and FQGNSA. The CDR3 is 15 amino acids. Trimming stripped 5 bases from V and 5 bases from J, with 16 bases between. CDR3 residues: CASSPQVASNNEQFF. The CDR3 DNA reads TGTGCCAGCAGCCCCCAGGTAGCATCGAACAATGAGCAGTTCTTC.

This clonotype showed up many times. The V gene is TRBV27, the J gene TRBJ2-2, with TRBD1 as a possible D gene (6 bases). This CDR3 contains 16 residues. Trimming removed 1 base at V and 7 bases at J, with 16 bases between. The germline CDR1 and CDR2 sequences are MNHEY and SMNVEV (reference sequence). CDR3 in DNA: TGTGCCAGCAGTTTATGGCTGGGGGCCCCCCGCGGGGAGCTGTTTTTT. Residues: CASSLWLGAPRGELFF.

The chain's CDR3 is CASSSSGRLETQYF. CDR3 sequence (DNA): TGTGCCAGCAGTTCTAGCGGGAGGTTAGAGACCCAGTACTTC. This sequence joins TRBV28 and TRBJ2-5, with 11 bases fitting TRBD2. V lost 4 bases and J lost 4; bases outside the gene matches: 2. CDR1 is MDHEN, CDR2 SYDVKM, per germline. The CDR3 has 14 residues.